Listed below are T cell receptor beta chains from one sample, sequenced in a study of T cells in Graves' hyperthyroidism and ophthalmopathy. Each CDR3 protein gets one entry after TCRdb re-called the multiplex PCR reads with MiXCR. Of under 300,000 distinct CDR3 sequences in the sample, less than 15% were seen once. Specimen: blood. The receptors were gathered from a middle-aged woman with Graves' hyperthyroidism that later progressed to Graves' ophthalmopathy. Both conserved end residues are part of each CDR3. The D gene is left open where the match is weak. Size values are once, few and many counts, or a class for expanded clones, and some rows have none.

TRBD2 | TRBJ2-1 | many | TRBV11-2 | CASSLGLAGEYNEQFF | TGTGCCAGCAGCTTAGGGCTAGCGGGAGAATACAATGAGCAGTTCTTC
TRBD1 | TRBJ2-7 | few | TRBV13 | CASSSKPRDRGPFEQYF | TGTGCCAGCAGCTCAAAGCCCAGGGACAGGGGGCCCTTCGAGCAGTACTTC
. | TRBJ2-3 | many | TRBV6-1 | CASRGPRADTQYF | TGTGCCAGCAGAGGGCCCAGGGCAGATACGCAGTATTTT
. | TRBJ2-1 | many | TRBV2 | CASSERMGNNEQFF | TGTGCCAGCAGTGAGAGGATGGGGAACAATGAGCAGTTCTTC
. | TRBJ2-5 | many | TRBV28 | CASSSQEWEETQYF | TGTGCCAGCAGTTCCCAAGAATGGGAAGAGACCCAGTACTTC
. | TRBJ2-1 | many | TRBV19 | CASSIESYNEQFF | TGTGCCAGTAGTATTGAGAGCTACAATGAGCAGTTCTTC
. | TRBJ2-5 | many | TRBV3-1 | CASSQVSGEETQYF | TGTGCCAGCAGCCAAGTGTCGGGAGAAGAGACCCAGTACTTC
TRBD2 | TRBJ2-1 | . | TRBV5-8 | CASSLMTSGLTYNEQFF | TGTGCCAGCAGCCTTATGACTAGCGGACTAACCTACAATGAGCAGTTCTTC
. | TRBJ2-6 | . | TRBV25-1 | CASSVQALGANVLTF | TGTGCCAGCAGTGTGCAGGCTTTGGGGGCCAACGTCCTGACTTTC
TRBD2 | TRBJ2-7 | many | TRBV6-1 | CASTSLGLGYEQYF | TGTGCCAGCACCTCCTTGGGACTAGGCTACGAGCAGTACTTC
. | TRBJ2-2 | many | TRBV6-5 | CASSLLEVHTGELFF | TGTGCCAGCAGTTTGCTAGAGGTCCACACCGGGGAGCTGTTTTTT
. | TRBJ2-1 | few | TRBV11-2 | CATTWTLRGRYNEQFF | TGTGCCACCACGTGGACGTTAAGGGGGAGGTACAATGAGCAGTTCTTC
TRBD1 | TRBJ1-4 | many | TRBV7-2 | CASGDRAASEKLFF | TGTGCCAGCGGGGACAGGGCTGCTAGCGAAAAACTGTTTTTT
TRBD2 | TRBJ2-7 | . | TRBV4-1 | CASSQEGPGLAGVYEQYF | TGCGCCAGCAGCCAAGAGGGTCCCGGACTAGCGGGAGTCTACGAGCAGTACTTC
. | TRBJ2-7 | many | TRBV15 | CATSRDQAGDYEQYF | TGTGCCACCAGCAGAGATCAGGCTGGGGACTACGAGCAGTACTTC
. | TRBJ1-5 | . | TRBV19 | CASSIPGHHQPQHF | TGTGCCAGTAGTATTCCTGGACATCATCAGCCCCAGCATTTT
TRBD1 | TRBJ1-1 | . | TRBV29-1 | CSALQGGDTEAFF | TGCAGCGCTTTACAGGGGGGGGACACTGAAGCTTTCTTT
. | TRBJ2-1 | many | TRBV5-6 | CASSLWGSHEQFF | TGTGCCAGCAGCTTGTGGGGGTCCCATGAGCAGTTCTTC
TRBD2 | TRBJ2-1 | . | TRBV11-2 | CASSTWTSGRASYNEQFF | TGTGCCAGCAGCACCTGGACTAGCGGGAGGGCCTCCTACAATGAGCAGTTCTTC
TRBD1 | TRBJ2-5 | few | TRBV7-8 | CASSLTPWRYPTGGQETQYF | TGTGCCAGCAGCTTAACTCCTTGGAGATACCCGACAGGGGGCCAAGAGACCCAGTACTTC
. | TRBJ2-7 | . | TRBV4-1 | CASSQVWDPAASYEQYF | TGCGCCAGCAGCCAAGTGTGGGACCCAGCGGCCTCCTACGAGCAGTACTTC
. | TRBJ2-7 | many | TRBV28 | CASSFTGYEQYF | TGTGCCAGCAGTTTTACAGGTTACGAGCAGTACTTC
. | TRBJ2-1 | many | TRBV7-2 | CASSPNGQRAYNEQFF | TGTGCCAGCAGCCCGAACGGACAGCGAGCTTACAATGAGCAGTTCTTC
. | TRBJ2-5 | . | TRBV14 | CASSQDPRGPETQYF | TGTGCCAGCAGCCAAGATCCCCGCGGGCCAGAGACTCAGTACTTC
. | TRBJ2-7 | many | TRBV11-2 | CASSSSPSYEQYF | TGTGCCAGCAGCTCCTCCCCGTCTTACGAGCAGTACTTC
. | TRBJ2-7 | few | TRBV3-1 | CASSQDFAYEQYF | TGTGCCAGCAGCCAAGATTTTGCCTACGAGCAGTACTTC
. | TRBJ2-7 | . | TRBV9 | CASSVGQDVYEQYF | TGTGCCAGCAGCGTAGGACAGGATGTGTACGAGCAGTACTTC
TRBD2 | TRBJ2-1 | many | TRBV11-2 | CASSIDPGTSGPGSYNEQFF | TGTGCCAGCAGCATCGATCCAGGGACTAGCGGTCCTGGCTCCTACAATGAGCAGTTCTTC
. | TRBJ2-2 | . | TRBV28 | CASSLLGLAGELFF | TGTGCCAGCAGTTTACTAGGGCTGGCTGGGGAGCTGTTTTTT
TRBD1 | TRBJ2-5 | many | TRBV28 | CASSLDRVQETQYF | TGTGCCAGCAGTTTGGACAGGGTCCAAGAGACCCAGTACTTC
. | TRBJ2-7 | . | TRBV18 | CASSPTAFSYEQYF | TGTGCCAGCTCACCGACAGCATTCTCCTACGAGCAGTACTTC
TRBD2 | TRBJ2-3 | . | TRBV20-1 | CSARDLAGATDTQYF | TGCAGTGCTAGAGATCTAGCGGGAGCCACAGATACGCAGTATTTT